Listed here is a single T cell receptor beta chain. The antigen is not known. Trimming pared 2 bases from V and 6 bases from J, leaving 10 bases between. The CDR3 length is 14 residues. In germline, CDR1 is LGHNA, CDR2 YNFKEQ. The data were taken from a study of cytomegalovirus exposure and HLA in healthy donors. PCR was performed using 60 Vbeta and 13 Jbeta primers. Profiled with immunoSEQ multiplex PCR; TCRdb holds only in-frame clones, not every one. The data hold 64,000 or so clones, with about two thirds observed a single time. The study's findings and limits: A few V segments could not be told apart, such as TRBV6-2 and TRBV6-3, and were left out. CMV antigen specificity of a few CMV-associated chains was confirmed in vitro. In an earlier analysis, in 587 donors, most V segments appeared productive either ~87% or ~30% of the time. Researchers counted around 180 TCR beta chains as cytomegalovirus-associated.

This TCR was recovered from a man in his forties in good health and CMV-seropositive. The chain couples TRBV4-2 to TRBJ1-4; TRBD1 might be the D (6 bases). The sample consisted of PBMCs. The CDR3 loop reads CASSQRTEDEKLFF. DNA for the CDR3: TGTGCCAGCAGCCAACGGACAGAGGATGAAAAACTGTTTTTT.